One and the same sample provided the 32 T cell receptor beta chains below, sequenced in a study of technical replicates of blood from a few donors. Sequencing was performed with immunoSEQ multiplex PCR; in TCRdb, only in-frame clones are kept and a portion is missing. This sample has tens of thousands of clones, with roughly 92% found just once. What was sequenced was T cells isolated from PBMCs. These receptors were taken from a human donor in good health.

V and J are TRBV19 and TRBJ2-7, with D possibly TRBD1 on 5 matching bases. The V gene's germline CDR1 is LNHDA and CDR2 SQIVND (reference sequence). The CDR3 is 14 amino acids. V gave up 7 bases and J gave up 0 bases, with 13 bases separating them. CDR3 DNA sequence: TGTGCCAGTACCCCAGGGTATAGCTCCTACGAGCAGTACTTC. Translation: CASTPGYSSYEQYF.

The V and J genes are TRBV4-2 and TRBJ1-4; the match to TRBD1 covers 7 bases. V dropped 0 bases and J dropped 8; count of bases not matched to a gene: 6. Germline V CDR1 and CDR2: LGHNA, YNFKEQ. This CDR3 contains 15 residues. CDR3 sequence: CASSQEQGLVEKLFF. Here the CDR3 DNA reads TGTGCCAGCAGCCAAGAACAGGGGCTGGTGGAAAAACTGTTTTTT.

This sequence joins TRBV7-2 and TRBJ2-3, with TRBD2 matching 12 bases. CDR3 length equals 17 residues. V dropped 5 bases and J dropped 1; count of bases not matched to a gene: 7. CDR1 SGHTA and CDR2 FQGNSA come from the germline V gene. The CDR3 loop reads CASSPRTSGTGTDTQYF. CDR3 sequence (DNA): TGTGCCAGCAGCCCGCGGACTAGCGGGACTGGCACAGATACGCAGTATTTT.

The V and J genes are TRBV11-3 and TRBJ2-1, with D perhaps TRBD2 (5 bases). Germline V lookup: CDR1 SGHNT, CDR2 YENEEA. Trimming removed 5 bases at V and 0 bases at J, with 20 bases between. This CDR3 region has 18 residues. CDR3 loop: CASSPKVLPTSSYNEQFF. DNA for the CDR3: TGTGCCAGCAGCCCAAAAGTGCTCCCCACTAGCTCCTACAATGAGCAGTTCTTC.

The gene calls are TRBV7-9 and TRBJ1-4, with D maybe TRBD1 (5 bases). CDR1 and CDR2 (germline): SEHNR, FQNEAQ (reference sequence). The CDR3 totals 15 residues. V lost 3 bases, J lost 6 bases, and 14 bases lay in between. The CDR3 loop reads CASSFEGGEHEKLFF. The CDR3 DNA sequence: TGTGCCAGCAGCTTCGAAGGAGGGGAGCATGAAAAACTGTTTTTT.

V gene TRBV7-6 combines with J gene TRBJ1-1; 8 bases line up with TRBD1. Looked up from germline, CDR1 is SGHVS and CDR2 is FNYEAQ. Germline trimming cut 3 bases from V and 7 bases from J; bases unmatched to any gene: 13. The CDR3 extends over 16 amino acids. The CDR3 region is CASSFSILTGEDEAFF. In DNA form, the CDR3 reads TGTGCCAGCAGCTTTTCCATTTTGACAGGGGAGGATGAAGCTTTCTTT.

About this clone itself: This sample includes further DNA sequences coding for the same CDR3. The chain has TRBV5-1 and TRBJ1-3, with no clear D. The germline V gene encodes CDR1 SGHRS and CDR2 YFSETQ. The CDR3 is 14 amino acids. V shed 0 bases and J shed 3 bases, with 7 bases lying between them. The CDR3 spells CASSLDNSGNTIYF. Here the CDR3 DNA reads TGCGCCAGCAGCTTGGATAACAGTGGAAACACCATATATTTT.

The chain couples TRBV18 to TRBJ2-7; D possibly corresponds to TRBD2 (5 bases). Germline V gene lookup returns CDR1 KGHSH and CDR2 LQKENI. This CDR3 is 16 amino acids long. V gave up 8 bases and J gave up 5 bases, with 25 bases separating them. The CDR3 DNA reads as TGTGCCAGCCACAAACGACCGGGAATGGACGAAGACGAGCAGTACTTC. This translates into CASHKRPGMDEDEQYF.

The chain is built from TRBV11-2 and TRBJ2-7; 16 bases are shared with TRBD2. The ends lost 5 bases at V and 2 bases at J; junction bases unmatched: 12. The CDR3 consists of 19 residues. Germline CDR1 reads SGHAT; CDR2 reads FQNNGV. The CDR3 loop is CASSQPPPGTSGRAYEQYF. The CDR3 region has the DNA TGTGCCAGCAGCCAACCCCCCCCCGGGACTAGCGGGAGGGCCTACGAGCAGTACTTC.

The V call is TRBV18, the J call TRBJ2-1, with a tentative D call TRBD1 (5 bases). CDR3 length: 16 amino acids. The germline CDR1 and CDR2 sequences are KGHSH and LQKENI. The V and J ends lost 3 bases and 7 bases respectively, with 19 bases between them. The CDR3 here is CASSPAIREVGNEQFF. For the CDR3, the DNA is TGTGCCAGCTCACCGGCCATCAGGGAAGTAGGGAATGAGCAGTTCTTC.

This clone was observed a single time. The chain has TRBV13 and TRBJ2-1; 11 bases line up with TRBD2. V dropped 3 bases and J dropped 6; count of bases not matched to a gene: 4. The CDR3 length is 15 residues. Germline V lookup: CDR1 PRHDT, CDR2 FYEKMQ (reference sequence). CDR3 DNA: TGTGCCAGCAGCTTCGAAGGACTAGCGGGCAATGAGCAGTTCTTC. Its translation is CASSFEGLAGNEQFF.

The chain carries TRBV5-1 and TRBJ1-1; a possible D gene is TRBD1 (5 bases). V lost 3 bases to trimming and J lost 1 base, with 10 bases between them. Looked up from germline, CDR1 is SGHRS and CDR2 is YFSETQ. The CDR3 contains 14 residues. The CDR3 nucleotides read TGCGCCAGCAGCTCTGACAGAAAGAACACTGAAGCTTTCTTT. Residues: CASSSDRKNTEAFF.

The rearrangement uses TRBV7-9 and TRBJ1-2; 7 bases align to TRBD1. V lost 5 bases to trimming and J lost 1 base; unmatched junction nucleotides: 4. The CDR3 length is 14 residues. The V gene's germline CDR1 is SEHNR and CDR2 FQNEAQ (reference sequence). DNA for the CDR3: TGTGCCAGCAGCAAAGGGACAGTTAACTATGGCTACACCTTC. Its protein product is CASSKGTVNYGYTF.

The genes are TRBV7-2 and TRBJ2-5, with TRBD2 identical over 7 bases. Looked up from germline, CDR1 is SGHTA and CDR2 is FQGNSA. CDR3 length equals 15 residues. The V and J ends lost 7 bases and 2 bases, in that order; junction bases with no gene match: 10. Here the CDR3 reads CASKGYTSVQETQYF. The CDR3 DNA reads as TGTGCCAGCAAGGGTTATACTAGCGTACAAGAGACCCAGTACTTC. Drawing the rest from reference TRBV7-2 and TRBJ2-5, the complete variable domain is GAGVSQSPSNKVTEKGKDVELRCDPISGHTALYWYRQSLGQGLEFLIYFQGNSAPDKSGLPSDRFSAERTGGSVSTLTIQRTQQEDSAVYLCASKGYTSVQETQYFGPGTRLLVL.

The chain couples TRBV5-4 to TRBJ2-1, with TRBD2 matching 10 bases. The V gene's germline CDR1 is SGHNT and CDR2 YYREEE (reference sequence). CDR3 length: 16 residues. V was clipped by 4 bases and J by 2 bases; unmatched bases: 6. CDR3 in amino acids: CASSGEAGGTYNEQFF. In DNA form, the CDR3 reads TGTGCCAGCAGCGGAGAAGCGGGAGGGACCTACAATGAGCAGTTCTTC.

The CDR3 coding sequence is TGTGCCAGCGGGACAGGGGGCTCCTACGAGCAGTACTTC. Translation gives CASGTGGSYEQYF. The V call is TRBV6-6, the J call TRBJ2-7; 11 bases line up with TRBD1. Per the germline V gene, CDR1 is MNHNY and CDR2 is SVGAGI (reference sequence). The trim removed 8 bases at V and 0 bases at J, leaving 0 bases unmatched. This CDR3 is 13 amino acids long.

The chain combines TRBV16 with TRBJ1-1; weak D call: TRBD1 (6 bases). Trimming left V 10 bases short and J 11 bases short, with 38 bases between. The germline CDR1 and CDR2 sequences are KGHSY and FQNENV. CDR3 length: 18 residues. The CDR3 coding sequence is TGTGCCACCAGACCAACACCACACAGGGTTAAGATGTCGAGGGCCGCTTTCTTT. This gives the protein CATRPTPHRVKMSRAAFF.

J is TRBJ2-3 and V is TRBV30; tentatively, D is TRBD1 (5 bases). Trimming pared 8 bases from V and 0 bases from J, leaving 15 bases between. The CDR3 loop spans 14 amino acids. Germline V gives CDR1 GTSNPN, CDR2 SVGIG (reference sequence). CDR3 in amino acids: CARRDLASTDTQYF. The CDR3 DNA reads as TGTGCCCGCAGGGATTTGGCAAGCACAGATACGCAGTATTTT.

The CDR3 reads CASSLAETQYF. CDR3 sequence (DNA): TGTGCCAGCAGCTTAGCGGAGACCCAGTACTTC. The chain employs TRBV13 and TRBJ2-5; D gene unclear. Trimming took 1 base from V and 5 from J, leaving 2 bases between them. The CDR3 consists of 11 residues. The V gene's germline CDR1 is PRHDT and CDR2 FYEKMQ (reference sequence).

This chain joins TRBV15 and TRBJ2-7, with 10 positions matching TRBD2. Trimming cost V 9 bases and J 4 bases; bases outside gene matches: 12. The CDR3 is made up of 15 amino acids. Germline CDR1 reads LNHNV; CDR2 reads YYDKDF (reference sequence). This CDR3 reads CATRYGLAADYEQYF. The CDR3 nucleotides are TGTGCCACAAGATATGGACTAGCGGCGGATTACGAGCAGTACTTC.

J is TRBJ2-5 and V is TRBV6-5; D is undetermined. Germline V gene sequence: CDR1 MNHEY, CDR2 SVGAGI. Trimming pared 0 bases from V and 1 base from J, leaving 9 bases between. The CDR3 covers 15 residues. CDR3 coding DNA: TGTGCCAGCAGTTACTCGAGTGTGTCCCAAGAGACCCAGTACTTC. Its protein is CASSYSSVSQETQYF.

The DNA for the CDR3 is TGCGCCAGCAGCGACAGGGCTGGGGCCAACGTCCTGACTTTC. Translating it yields CASSDRAGANVLTF. The rearrangement links TRBV5-1 to TRBJ2-6, with 7 bases aligning to TRBD1. The CDR3 contains 14 residues. In germline, CDR1 is SGHRS, CDR2 YFSETQ. V lost 4 bases and J lost 2; bases outside the gene matches: 0.

The V and J genes are TRBV6-5 and TRBJ1-2; 9 bases are a match to TRBD1. Germline-derived CDR1 and CDR2 are MNHEY and SVGAGI. The V segment lost 6 bases and the J segment 2 bases; nucleotides outside the gene matches: 1. The CDR3 contains 13 residues. CDR3: CASRGTGNYGYTF. The CDR3 nucleotides are TGTGCCAGCAGGGGGACAGGGAACTATGGCTACACCTTC.

The rearrangement uses TRBV30 and TRBJ1-3; tentative D call: TRBD1 (5 bases). The length of the CDR3 is 15 residues. From germline, CDR1 is GTSNPN and CDR2 SVGIG (reference sequence). Trimming pared 2 bases from V and 3 bases from J, leaving 14 bases between. The CDR3 region is CAWSPSGVLGNTIYF. The CDR3 DNA sequence: TGTGCCTGGAGTCCCTCGGGGGTACTTGGAAACACCATATATTTT.

This clone was seen just once. CDR3 protein: CASSVDSNEQFF. The CDR3 bases are TGTGCCAGCAGCGTAGACAGCAATGAGCAGTTCTTC. The chain uses TRBV7-9 and TRBJ2-1, with D perhaps matching TRBD1 (5 bases). Germline V gene sequence: CDR1 SEHNR, CDR2 FQNEAQ (reference sequence). This CDR3 has 12 amino acids. V dropped 5 bases and J dropped 6 bases, with 8 bases sitting between them.

This clone was counted between two and nine times. V usage is TRBV30 and J usage is TRBJ1-4; 7 positions agree with TRBD1. Germline V lookup: CDR1 GTSNPN, CDR2 SVGIG (reference sequence). The CDR3 loop spans 14 amino acids. The trim removed 0 bases at V and 8 bases at J, leaving 6 bases unmatched. CDR3 coding DNA: TGTGCCTGGAGTGTGGGGCAGGGGGAAGAAAAACTGTTTTTT. Amino acid sequence: CAWSVGQGEEKLFF.

The V and J genes are TRBV18 and TRBJ2-3; TRBD1 matches 8 bases. Germline CDR1 reads KGHSH; CDR2 reads LQKENI. With 3 bases clipped from V and 1 base from J, the junction kept 9 bases outside the gene matches. The CDR3 has 17 amino acids. The CDR3 is CASSPASGGVGTDTQYF. The CDR3 region has the DNA TGTGCCAGCTCACCGGCTTCAGGGGGCGTTGGCACAGATACGCAGTATTTT. The entire variable domain, with the rest obtained from reference TRBV18 and TRBJ2-3, is as follows: NAGVMQNPRHLVRRRGQEARLRCSPMKGHSHVYWYRQLPEEGLKFMVYLQKENIIDESGMPKERFSAEFPKEGPSILRIQQVVRGDSAAYFCASSPASGGVGTDTQYFGPGTRLTVL.

The rearrangement joins TRBV4-3 to TRBJ2-5; 8 positions match TRBD2. The CDR3 loop spans 15 amino acids. Germline V CDR1 and CDR2: LGHNA, YSLEER. V trimming: 3 bases; J trimming: 5 bases; junction bases outside the gene matches: 8. CDR3 region: CASSHVVSGEETQYF. The CDR3 DNA reads TGCGCCAGCAGCCATGTGGTTAGCGGGGAGGAGACCCAGTACTTC.

The chain carries TRBV6-1 and TRBJ2-2; D is possibly TRBD1 (6 bases). With 3 bases removed from V and 0 bases from J, the gap between germline ends came to 14 bases. This CDR3 spans 17 amino acids. In germline, CDR1 is MNHNS, CDR2 SASEGT. In nucleotides, the CDR3 is TGTGCCAGCAGTGATCTGGGGGCACACACGAACACCGGGGAGCTGTTTTTT. Translating gives CASSDLGAHTNTGELFF.

The rearrangement joins TRBV30 to TRBJ2-3; TRBD1 might be the D (5 bases). The CDR3 spans 17 residues. The V end was cut by 3 bases, the J end by 4 bases, with 23 bases between. CDR1 and CDR2 from the germline V gene are GTSNPN and SVGIG (reference sequence). The chain's CDR3 is CAWRISGHSLVPDTQYF. Written as DNA, the CDR3 is TGTGCCTGGAGAATTTCCGGACATTCACTGGTCCCAGATACGCAGTATTTT.

J is TRBJ1-1 and V is TRBV21-1. TRBV21-1 is a known pseudogene. The CDR3 totals 15 residues. The CDR3 loop is CARRVRAEYNTEAFF. CDR3 sequence (DNA): TGTGCCCGGAGAGTGAGGGCCGAATATAACACTGAAGCTTTCTTT.

This sequence joins TRBV28 and TRBJ1-5, with D possibly matching TRBD1 (6 bases). The CDR3 runs to 14 residues. V gave up 2 bases and J gave up 6 bases, with 11 bases separating them. CDR1 MDHEN and CDR2 SYDVKM come from the germline V gene. CDR3 DNA: TGTGCCAGCAGTTTAGGGCAGGGGCTTCAGCCCCAGCATTTT. It translates to CASSLGQGLQPQHF.